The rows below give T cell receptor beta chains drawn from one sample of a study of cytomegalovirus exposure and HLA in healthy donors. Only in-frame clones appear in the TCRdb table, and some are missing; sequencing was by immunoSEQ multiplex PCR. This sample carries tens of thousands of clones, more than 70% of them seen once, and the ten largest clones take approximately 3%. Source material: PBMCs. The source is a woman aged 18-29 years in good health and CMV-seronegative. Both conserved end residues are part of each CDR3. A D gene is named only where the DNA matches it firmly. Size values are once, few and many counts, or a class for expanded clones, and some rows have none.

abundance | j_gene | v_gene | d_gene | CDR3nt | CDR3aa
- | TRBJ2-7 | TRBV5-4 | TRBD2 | TGTGCCAGCAGCTCCTCTAGCGGGAGGGTCTACGAGCAGTACTTC | CASSSSSGRVYEQYF
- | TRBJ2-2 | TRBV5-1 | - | TGCGCCAGCAGCTTGGAGCGAGTCGACGGGAGACCCAACACCGGGGAGCTGTTTTTT | CASSLERVDGRPNTGELFF
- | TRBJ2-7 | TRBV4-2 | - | TGTGCCAGCAGCCAAGGGCTAGCTGGGTCCTACGAGCAGTACTTC | CASSQGLAGSYEQYF
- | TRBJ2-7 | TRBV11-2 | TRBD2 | TGTGCCAGCAGCTCAGGACTAGCGGGACTCGAGCAGTACTTC | CASSSGLAGLEQYF
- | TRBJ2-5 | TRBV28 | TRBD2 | TGTGCCAGCAGTTTATGGGCTAGCGGTGCGTGGACCCAGTACTTC | CASSLWASGAWTQYF
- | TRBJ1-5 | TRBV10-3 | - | TGTGCCATCAGTGAGTCTGGCAGGGCAGATCAGCCCCAGCATTTT | CAISESGRADQPQHF
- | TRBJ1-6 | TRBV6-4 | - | TGTGCCAGCAGTCTTGACAGTGAAAATTCACCCCTCCACTTT | CASSLDSENSPLHF
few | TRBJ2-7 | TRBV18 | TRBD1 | TGTGCCAGCTCACCACGGGACAGCTCCTACGAGCAGTACTTC | CASSPRDSSYEQYF
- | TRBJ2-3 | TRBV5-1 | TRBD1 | TGCGCCAGCAGCTTGCGGACAGGGGGCGTAAATACGCAGTATTTT | CASSLRTGGVNTQYF
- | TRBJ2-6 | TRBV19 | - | TGTGCCAGTACCACTCATTCTGTTTCTGGGGCCAACGTCCTGACTTTC | CASTTHSVSGANVLTF
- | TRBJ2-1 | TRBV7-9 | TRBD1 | TGTGCCAGCAGCTTTATAAACCTCGGGACAGGGTCCTACAATGAGCAGTTCTTC | CASSFINLGTGSYNEQFF
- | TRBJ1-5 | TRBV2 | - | TGTGCCAGCAAGCTTCGGGGGGCGCAGGACAATCAGCCCCAGCATTTT | CASKLRGAQDNQPQHF
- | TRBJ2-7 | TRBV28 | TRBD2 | TGTGCCAGCAGTCCCGCAGCGGGAGCTTTATACGAGCAGTACTTC | CASSPAAGALYEQYF
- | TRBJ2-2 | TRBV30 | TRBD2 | TGTGCCTGGAGATCTAGCGGGAGGGGTACCGGGGAGCTGTTTTTT | CAWRSSGRGTGELFF
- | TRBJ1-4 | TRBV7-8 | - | TGTGCCAGCACCCCGGGTGAAAAACTGTTTTTT | CASTPGEKLFF
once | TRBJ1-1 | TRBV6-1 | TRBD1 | TGTGCCAGCAGTGAAGCCGACGGACAGGGGCTTACTGAAGCTTTCTTT | CASSEADGQGLTEAFF
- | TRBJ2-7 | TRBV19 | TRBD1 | TGTGCCAGTAGCCCGACAGGGGGTACAGGAAGCGAGCAGTACTTC | CASSPTGGTGSEQYF
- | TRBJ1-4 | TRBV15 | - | TGTGCCACCAGCAGAGATGCATCCGGGCAAGGAGGGGAAAAACTGTTTTTT | CATSRDASGQGGEKLFF
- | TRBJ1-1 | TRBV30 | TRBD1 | TGTGCCTGGACTCCTGGGACAGTTGAAGCTTTCTTT | CAWTPGTVEAFF
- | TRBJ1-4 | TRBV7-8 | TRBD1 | TGTGCCAGCAGCCCCGGCGCAGGGGGCGGCTTTAAAACTAATGAAAAACTGTTTTTT | CASSPGAGGGFKTNEKLFF
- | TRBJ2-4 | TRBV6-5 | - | TGTGCCAGCAGTCCGAGGGCAGCCAAAAACATTCAGTACTTC | CASSPRAAKNIQYF
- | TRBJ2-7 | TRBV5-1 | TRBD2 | TGCGCCAGCAGCTTGTACGGCGGGAGGTCGCTCGAGCAGTACTTC | CASSLYGGRSLEQYF
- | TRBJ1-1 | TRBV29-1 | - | TGCAGCGTTGCCGGGTTGAACACTGAAGCTTTCTTT | CSVAGLNTEAFF
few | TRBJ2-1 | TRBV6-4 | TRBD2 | TGTGCCAGCAGTCTAGCGGGAGGGGTAGGCTACAATGAGCAGTTCTTC | CASSLAGGVGYNEQFF
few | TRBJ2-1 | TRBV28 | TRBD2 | TGTGCCAGCAGTTTATTTAGCGGGAGGGCCTCCAATGAGCAGTTCTTC | CASSLFSGRASNEQFF
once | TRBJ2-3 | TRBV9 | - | TGTGCCAGCAGCGTAGACCCCACAACAGATACGCAGTATTTT | CASSVDPTTDTQYF
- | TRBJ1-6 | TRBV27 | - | TGTGCCAGCAGTTTTGGCTTTGGGGAGCCGAATTCACCCCTCCACTTT | CASSFGFGEPNSPLHF
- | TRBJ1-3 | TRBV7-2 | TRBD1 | TGTGCCAGCAGCCCCGGGACAGTTGGAAACACCATATATTTT | CASSPGTVGNTIYF
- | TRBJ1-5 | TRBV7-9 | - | TGTGCCAGCACCCCCACCCTGGAGAAAGGCAATCAGCCCCAGCATTTT | CASTPTLEKGNQPQHF
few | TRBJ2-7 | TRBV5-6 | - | TGTGCCAGCAGCTTTGAGACTGAGCAGTACTTC | CASSFETEQYF
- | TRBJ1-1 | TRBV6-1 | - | TGTGCCAGCTCGCCCACAGAGAACACTGAAGCTTTCTTT | CASSPTENTEAFF
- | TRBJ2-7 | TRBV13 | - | TGTGCCAGCAGCCCCAAGGGGGCCTACGAGCAGTACTTC | CASSPKGAYEQYF
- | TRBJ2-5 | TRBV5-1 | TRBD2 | TGCGCCAGCAGCTTGGTTACCAGCGGGAGTGTCGGGGAGACCCAGTACTTC | CASSLVTSGSVGETQYF
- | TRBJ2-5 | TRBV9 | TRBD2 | TGTGCCAGCAGCGTAGGCGGTAGCGGGACGTATACGGGGAAGCAGTACTTC | CASSVGGSGTYTGKQYF
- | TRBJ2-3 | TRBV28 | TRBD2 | TGTGCCAGCAACATGGGGTATGGGACTAGCGGGGTTACAGATACGCAGTATTTT | CASNMGYGTSGVTDTQYF
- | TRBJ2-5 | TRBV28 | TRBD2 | TGTGCCAGCAGCGATTTTAGCGGGAGGGCCTCGGCCCAGTACTTC | CASSDFSGRASAQYF
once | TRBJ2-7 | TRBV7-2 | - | TGTGCCAGCAGCTCGGCCTACGAGCAGTACTTC | CASSSAYEQYF
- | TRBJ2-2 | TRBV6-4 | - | TGTGCCAGCAGTGATCACACAGGGATGGAGACCGGGGAGCTGTTTTTT | CASSDHTGMETGELFF
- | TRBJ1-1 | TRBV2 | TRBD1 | TGTGCCAGCAGCGAAGAACAGGGGGGGAACACTGAAGCTTTCTTT | CASSEEQGGNTEAFF
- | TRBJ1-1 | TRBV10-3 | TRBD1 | TGTGCCATCAGTGAGTCTACCCCGGGACAGGGGGCGCCGGGCACTGAAGCTTTCTTT | CAISESTPGQGAPGTEAFF
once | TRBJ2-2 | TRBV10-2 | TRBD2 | TGCGCCAGCAGTCGGACTAGCGGCCTGAACACCGGGGAGCTGTTTTTT | CASSRTSGLNTGELFF
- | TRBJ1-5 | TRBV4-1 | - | TGCGCCAGCAGCCCCGTGGGGGCAGGAGTCAATCAGCCCCAGCATTTT | CASSPVGAGVNQPQHF
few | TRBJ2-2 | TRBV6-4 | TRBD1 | TGTGCCAGCAGTGACCAGGGGGACACCGGGGAGCTGTTTTTT | CASSDQGDTGELFF
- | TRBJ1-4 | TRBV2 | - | TGTGCCAGCAGGGCGGTAACTAATGAAAAACTGTTTTTT | CASRAVTNEKLFF
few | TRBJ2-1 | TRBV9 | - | TGTGCCAGCAGCGATACTAGGAGGTCCTACAATGAGCAGTTCTTC | CASSDTRRSYNEQFF
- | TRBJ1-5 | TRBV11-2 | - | TGTGCCAGCAGCTTAGATCAGGCTGGGCCCCAGCATTTT | CASSLDQAGPQHF
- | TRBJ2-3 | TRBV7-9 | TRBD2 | TGTGCCAGCAGCACGGGACTAGGTAACACAGATACGCAGTATTTT | CASSTGLGNTDTQYF
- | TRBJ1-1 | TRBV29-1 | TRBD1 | TGCAGCGCCAAGGGACAGGAGAACACTGAAGCTTTCTTT | CSAKGQENTEAFF
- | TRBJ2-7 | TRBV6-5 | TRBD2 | TGTGCCAGCAGTTACTCGGGACTAGCGGGATACTACGAGCAGTACTTC | CASSYSGLAGYYEQYF
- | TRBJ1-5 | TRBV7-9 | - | TGTGCCAGCAGCTCTAACTTGGAGGGGAGCAATCAGCCCCAGCATTTT | CASSSNLEGSNQPQHF
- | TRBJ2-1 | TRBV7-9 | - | TGTGCCAGCAGCTTATTGTCCGGAGTTGAGCAGTTCTTC | CASSLLSGVEQFF
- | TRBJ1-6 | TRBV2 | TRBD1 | TGTGCCAGCAACGGGGACAGTAATTCACCCCTCCACTTT | CASNGDSNSPLHF
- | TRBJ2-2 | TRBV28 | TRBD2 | TGTGCCAGCAGTTTAGCGAGCGGGAGGGCCGCCACCGGGGAGCTGTTTTTT | CASSLASGRAATGELFF
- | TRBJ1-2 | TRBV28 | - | TGTGCCAGCAGTCCCTTGGACAGCTATGGCTACACCTTC | CASSPLDSYGYTF
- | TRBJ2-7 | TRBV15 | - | TGTGCCACCAGCAGAGAACAAACAGGGTACTACGAGCAGTACTTC | CATSREQTGYYEQYF
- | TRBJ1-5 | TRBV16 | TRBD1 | TGTGCCAGCAGCCACACCGGGACAGGCTACCAAAATAGCAATCAGCCCCAGCATTTT | CASSHTGTGYQNSNQPQHF
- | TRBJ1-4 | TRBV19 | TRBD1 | TGTGCCAGTAGTCCCTACCCCGCCGGGACAGGGGTTGAAAAACTGTTTTTT | CASSPYPAGTGVEKLFF
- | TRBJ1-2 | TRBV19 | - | TGTGCCAGTAGTCACCCACAGGGTACTTACACCTTC | CASSHPQGTYTF